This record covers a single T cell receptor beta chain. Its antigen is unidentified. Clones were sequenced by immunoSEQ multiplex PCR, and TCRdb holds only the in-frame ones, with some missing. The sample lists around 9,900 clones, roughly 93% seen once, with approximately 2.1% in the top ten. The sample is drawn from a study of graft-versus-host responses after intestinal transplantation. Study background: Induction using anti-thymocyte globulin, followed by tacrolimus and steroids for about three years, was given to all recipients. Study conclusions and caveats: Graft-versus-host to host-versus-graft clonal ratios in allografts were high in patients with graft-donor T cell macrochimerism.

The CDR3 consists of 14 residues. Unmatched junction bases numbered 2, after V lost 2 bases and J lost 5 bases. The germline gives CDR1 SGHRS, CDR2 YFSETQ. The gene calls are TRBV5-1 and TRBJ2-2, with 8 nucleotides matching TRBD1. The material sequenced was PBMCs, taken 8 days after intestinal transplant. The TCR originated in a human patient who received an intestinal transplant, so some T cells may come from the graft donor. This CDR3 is CASSLQGETGELFF. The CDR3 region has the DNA TGCGCCAGCAGCTTACAGGGGGAGACCGGGGAGCTGTTTTTT.